A selection of T cell receptor beta chains follows, all from one sample in a study of CD8 T cells in Susac syndrome. MiXCR was run by TCRdb on the immunoSEQ multiplex PCR reads, yielding one entry per CDR3 protein. The sample carries some 90,000 distinct CDR3 sequences, approximately 92% recorded once. The sequenced sample consisted of CD8+ T cells from PBMCs. All receptors come from a human donor in good health. CDR3s include the opening cysteine and the closing phenylalanine or tryptophan. D genes are given only for firm matches. Size values are once, few and many counts, or a class for expanded clones, and some rows have none.

TRBJ1-4	NA	TRBD1	TRBV6-5	15	TGTGCCAGCAGTCATCAGACAGGGTCGGCTGAAAAACTGTTTTTT	CASSHQTGSAEKLFF
TRBJ2-4	NA	NA	TRBV29-1	14	TGCAGCGTTGTTAGCCCCTTGGCTGAAAACATTCAGTACTTC	CSVVSPLAENIQYF
TRBJ2-7	NA	TRBD2	TRBV18	15	TGTGCCAGCTCACCAACACGGGGGGGCTGGTACGAGCAGTACTTC	CASSPTRGGWYEQYF
TRBJ2-3	NA	TRBD2	TRBV9	15	TGTGCCAGCACCCTTAGCGGGGGGGCAGCGGATACGCAGTATTTT	CASTLSGGAADTQYF
TRBJ1-1	once	NA	TRBV13	11	TGTGCCAGCAGCGGAGGGTCTGAAGCTTTCTTT	CASSGGSEAFF
TRBJ2-7	NA	TRBD1	TRBV27	14	TGTGCCAGCAGCCAAAGGGGGCCAGAAAACGAGCAGTACTTC	CASSQRGPENEQYF
TRBJ2-2	NA	TRBD2	TRBV3-1	18	TGTGCCAGCAGCCAAGGACTAGCGGGGGCCGACGGCACCGGGGAGCTGTTTTTT	CASSQGLAGADGTGELFF
TRBJ1-2	NA	NA	TRBV5-4	15	TGTGCCAGCAGCTTGGCCCATGACAGGAGCCAAGGCTACACCTTC	CASSLAHDRSQGYTF
TRBJ2-7	NA	NA	TRBV6-5	16	TGTGCCAGCAGTTTCTCCGTTGGGGAAGCCTCCTACGAGCAGTACTTC	CASSFSVGEASYEQYF
TRBJ1-1	NA	NA	TRBV7-6	14	TGTGCCAGCAGCTTAGAACCAGGGAGCACTGAAGCTTTCTTT	CASSLEPGSTEAFF
TRBJ1-1	NA	NA	TRBV5-6	11	TGTGCCAGCAGCGCCGGGGCGGAAGCTTTCTTT	CASSAGAEAFF
TRBJ1-1	NA	TRBD1	TRBV7-9	16	TGTGCCAGCAGCTTACCCCGACAGGGGTTGAACACTGAAGCTTTCTTT	CASSLPRQGLNTEAFF
TRBJ1-3	NA	NA	TRBV13	16	TGTGCCAGCAGCTTAGTACGGGAGTACTCTGGAAACACCATATATTTT	CASSLVREYSGNTIYF
TRBJ2-1	NA	NA	TRBV19	13	TGTGCCAGTAGTCTCACATCTTCCTCTGGAAAGTTCTTC	CASSLTSSSGKFF
TRBJ2-3	NA	NA	TRBV10-3	13	TGTGCCACCGGGGGCACACCCACAGATACGCAGTATTTT	CATGGTPTDTQYF
TRBJ1-1	NA	NA	TRBV14	14	TGTGCCAGCAGCCCCCCTTTAGACGGCACTGAAGCTTTCTTT	CASSPPLDGTEAFF
TRBJ2-3	NA	NA	TRBV15	12	TGTGCCACCTTAGGGAGCACAGATACGCAGTATTTT	CATLGSTDTQYF
TRBJ2-7	NA	NA	TRBV23-1	14	TGCGCCAGCAGTCGTGGGGGAGATTCCTACGAGCAGTACTTC	CASSRGGDSYEQYF
TRBJ2-7	NA	NA	TRBV28	11	TGTGCCAGCAGTTTGGGCCAAGAGCAGTACTTC	CASSLGQEQYF
TRBJ2-2	NA	TRBD2	TRBV4-1	15	TGCGCCAGCAGCCAGCCCACTAGCGGACCCGGGGAGCTGTTTTTT	CASSQPTSGPGELFF